This T cell receptor (beta chain) is drawn from a study of blood T cell repertoires in COVID-19. About the study: Spain, Italy and the United States supplied samples that represented acute and convalescent COVID-19. PBMCs, B-cell-depleted T cells, or T cells provided the cDNA or gDNA that made up the material.

Method: immunoSEQ multiplex PCR; TCRdb's copy keeps in-frame clones and lacks some. The sample holds some 95,000 clones, about 81% seen once. The sequenced sample was peripheral blood. The sequence was obtained from a man in his 70s with acute or convalescent COVID-19.

The CDR3 region has the DNA TGCGCCAGCAGTCAATCCGCGACAGAACATACGCAGTATTTT. Amino acid sequence: CASSQSATEHTQYF. This sequence joins TRBV23-1 and TRBJ2-3; possibly TRBD1 for D (5 bases). TRBV23-1 is recorded as an ORF, its role being uncertain. This CDR3 is 14 amino acids long. V lost 0 bases to trimming and J lost 7 bases, with 11 bases between them.